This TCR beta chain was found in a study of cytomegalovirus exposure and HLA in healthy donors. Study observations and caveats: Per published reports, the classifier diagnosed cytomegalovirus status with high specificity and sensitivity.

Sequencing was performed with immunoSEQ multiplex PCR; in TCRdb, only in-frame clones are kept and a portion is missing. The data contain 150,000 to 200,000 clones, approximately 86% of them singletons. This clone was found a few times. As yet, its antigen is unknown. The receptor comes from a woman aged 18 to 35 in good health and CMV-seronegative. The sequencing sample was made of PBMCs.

CDR3 DNA sequence: TGCGCCAGCAGGGAACAGGGATCGACTAATGAAAAACTGTTTTTT. Protein sequence: CASREQGSTNEKLFF. J is TRBJ1-4 and V is TRBV5-1; weak D call: TRBD1 (6 bases). Germline V gives CDR1 SGHRS, CDR2 YFSETQ. The CDR3 totals 15 residues. Trimming removed 5 bases from V and 2 bases from J, with 13 bases in between.